This T cell receptor beta chain emerged from a study of cytomegalovirus exposure and HLA in healthy donors. Broader study findings: CMV antigen specificity was confirmed in vitro for three CMV-associated chains. One later analysis reportedly identified an Asian-associated ancestry cluster that showed fewer N-insertions than the roughly 640-donor mean. Overall, approximately 150 TCR beta chains were annotated as cytomegalovirus-associated.

The ends were cut back, 6 bases at V and 4 bases at J, with 18 bases in the middle. Germline lookup yields CDR1 MNHEY and CDR2 SMNVEV (reference sequence). The CDR3 spans 15 residues. The PCR had 60 Vbeta and 13 Jbeta primers. Data came from immunoSEQ multiplex PCR; TCRdb stores just in-frame clones and leaves some out. The repertoire table contains roughly 100,000 clones. In regard to this clone: Its antigen remains unknown.

V gene TRBV27 combines with J gene TRBJ1-2, with a weak D call TRBD1 (5 bases). Sequenced input: PBMCs. The clonotype comes from a man aged 40-49 years in good health and CMV-seronegative. The CDR3 bases are TGTGCCAGCAGGCCCAACGGTCAGGGCAGCTATGGCTACACCTTC. Translation gives CASRPNGQGSYGYTF.